This record covers a single T cell receptor beta chain. The data were obtained in a study of CXCR3-negative and CXCR3-positive naive CD8 T cells. 5' RACE with UMI labels generated the TRB cDNA libraries. TCRdb reprocessed the 5' RACE reads and keeps a single row for each CDR3 protein, giving no DNA. In total, the table holds around 81,000 distinct CDR3 sequences. This CDR3 is 11 amino acids long. Looked up from germline, CDR1 is SNHLY and CDR2 is FYNNEI. CD45RO-CCR7+CD27+CD95- defined naive CD8+ T cells. The sample taken for sequencing was naive CXCR3- CD8+ T cells from blood. Subset here: CD45RO-CCR7+CD27+CD95- naive CD8+ T cells lacking CXCR3 (TNR3-). V usage is TRBV2 and J usage is TRBJ2-1. The TCR comes from a human donor in good health. Some clones in this sample may be carry-over from other donors' samples. The chain's CDR3 is CASSVEFEQFF.